This section outlines one T cell receptor beta chain sequence together with its context. The sample comes from a study of blood T cell repertoires in COVID-19. From germline, CDR1 is MNHEY and CDR2 SVGEGT. With 4 bases removed from V and 4 bases from J, the gap between germline ends came to 19 bases. The CDR3 runs to 16 residues. The Seattle patients joined while their infection was active and were tracked longitudinally afterward. The repertoire was sequenced with immunoSEQ multiplex PCR; TCRdb's copy has only in-frame clones and lacks some. This sample yields about 250,000 clones, of which 88% are seen a single time; roughly 6% belongs to the top ten.

Sequencing was carried out using peripheral blood. V usage is TRBV6-2 or TRBV6-3 and J usage is TRBJ1-2; tentative D call: TRBD1 (6 bases). The TCR originated in a woman younger than 45 with COVID-19, enrolled during active disease. In DNA form, the CDR3 reads TGTGCCAGCAGTTCGAACTACAGGGCGATAAGCTATGGCTACACCTTC. It yields the protein CASSSNYRAISYGYTF.